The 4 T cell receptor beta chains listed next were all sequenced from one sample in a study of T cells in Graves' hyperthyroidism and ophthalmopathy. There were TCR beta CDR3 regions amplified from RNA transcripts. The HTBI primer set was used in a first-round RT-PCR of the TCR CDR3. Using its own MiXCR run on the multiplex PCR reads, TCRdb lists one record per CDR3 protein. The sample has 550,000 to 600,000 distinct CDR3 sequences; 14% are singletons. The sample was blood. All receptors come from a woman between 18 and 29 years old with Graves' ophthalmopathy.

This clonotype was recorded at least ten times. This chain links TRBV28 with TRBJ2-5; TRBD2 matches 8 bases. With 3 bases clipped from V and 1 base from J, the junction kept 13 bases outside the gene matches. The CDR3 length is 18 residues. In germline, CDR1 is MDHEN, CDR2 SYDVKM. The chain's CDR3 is CASSLRSWRGRPQETQYF. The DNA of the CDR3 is TGTGCCAGCAGTTTGAGGTCCTGGCGCGGGAGGCCCCAAGAGACCCAGTACTTC.

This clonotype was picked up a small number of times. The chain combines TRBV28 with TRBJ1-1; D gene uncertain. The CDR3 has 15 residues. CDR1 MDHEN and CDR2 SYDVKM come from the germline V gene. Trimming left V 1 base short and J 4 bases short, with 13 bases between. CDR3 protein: CASSLSIGWGTEAFF. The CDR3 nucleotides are TGTGCCAGCAGTTTATCTATCGGGTGGGGCACTGAAGCTTTCTTT.

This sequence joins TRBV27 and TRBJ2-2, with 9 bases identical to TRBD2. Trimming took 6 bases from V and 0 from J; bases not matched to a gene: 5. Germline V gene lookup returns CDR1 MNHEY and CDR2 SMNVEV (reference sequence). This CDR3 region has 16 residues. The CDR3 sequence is CASSFLAGANTGELFF. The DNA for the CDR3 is TGTGCCAGCAGCTTTTTAGCGGGAGCGAACACCGGGGAGCTGTTTTTT.

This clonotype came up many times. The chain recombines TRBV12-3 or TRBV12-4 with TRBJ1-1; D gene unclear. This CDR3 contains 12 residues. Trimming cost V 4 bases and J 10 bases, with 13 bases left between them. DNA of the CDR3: TGTGCCAGCAGTTCATCGTGGCTAGGAGCTTTCTTT. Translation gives CASSSSWLGAFF.